The rows below give T cell receptor beta chains drawn from one sample of a study of shared clonotypes between healthy human individuals. The data were produced by immunoSEQ multiplex PCR, yet TCRdb's version contains in-frame clones alone and is incomplete. This sample has a few million clones; approximately 95% occur once, and the top ten carry about 0.41%. Sequencing used naive CD4+ T cells from PBMCs. The receptors stem from a young man in good health. Some clones in this sample may be carry-over from other donors' samples. CDR3s include the opening cysteine and the closing phenylalanine or tryptophan. D genes are given only for firm matches. Part of the rows lack a size; the others show once, few, many or a class for expanded clones.

d_gene: TRBD2
j_gene: TRBJ2-1
abundance: .
len: 13
v_gene: TRBV7-3
CDR3nt: TGTGCCAGCAGCTTAACCCGGGAGGGTGAGCAGTTCTTC
CDR3aa: CASSLTREGEQFF

d_gene: .
j_gene: TRBJ1-3
abundance: .
len: 16
v_gene: TRBV5-1
CDR3nt: TGCGCCAGCAGCAGATCAGGGGAATCCTCTGGAAACACCATATATTTT
CDR3aa: CASSRSGESSGNTIYF

d_gene: TRBD2
j_gene: TRBJ2-5
abundance: .
len: 16
v_gene: TRBV2
CDR3nt: TGTGCCAGCCCCCTTCCACTAGCGGGATGGCAAGAGACCCAGTACTTC
CDR3aa: CASPLPLAGWQETQYF

d_gene: TRBD1
j_gene: TRBJ2-1
abundance: .
len: 15
v_gene: TRBV27
CDR3nt: TGTGCCAGCAGTTTACAGGGGGCCTCCTACAATGAGCAGTTCTTC
CDR3aa: CASSLQGASYNEQFF

d_gene: TRBD1
j_gene: TRBJ1-1
abundance: .
len: 14
v_gene: TRBV4-3
CDR3nt: TGCGCCAGCAGCCAAACGGGACAGTCAAATGTTGCTTTCTTT
CDR3aa: CASSQTGQSNVAFF

d_gene: TRBD2
j_gene: TRBJ2-1
abundance: .
len: 17
v_gene: TRBV5-1
CDR3nt: TGCGCCAGCAGCTTGGGGCTAGCGGGAGTGGTTTACAATGAGCAGTTCTTC
CDR3aa: CASSLGLAGVVYNEQFF

d_gene: .
j_gene: TRBJ2-3
abundance: .
len: 15
v_gene: TRBV4-1
CDR3nt: TGCGCCAGCAGCCAAGACAGGGATAGCACAGATACGCAGTATTTT
CDR3aa: CASSQDRDSTDTQYF

d_gene: .
j_gene: TRBJ1-4
abundance: .
len: 15
v_gene: TRBV7-3
CDR3nt: TGTGCCAGCAGCTTAACGTCGGCAACTAATGAAAAACTGTTTTTT
CDR3aa: CASSLTSATNEKLFF

d_gene: .
j_gene: TRBJ2-7
abundance: .
len: 12
v_gene: TRBV15
CDR3nt: TGTGCCACCAGCAAGGGTCCCTACGAGCAGTACTTC
CDR3aa: CATSKGPYEQYF

d_gene: .
j_gene: TRBJ2-1
abundance: .
len: 12
v_gene: TRBV7-9
CDR3nt: TGTGCCAGCAGCGTTAGAAGCAATGAGCAGTTCTTC
CDR3aa: CASSVRSNEQFF

d_gene: TRBD2
j_gene: TRBJ2-1
abundance: .
len: 19
v_gene: TRBV9
CDR3nt: TGTGCCAGCAGCGTAGGGCTAGCGGGAGCCCCCCCCCTGGACAATGAGCAGTTCTTC
CDR3aa: CASSVGLAGAPPLDNEQFF

d_gene: TRBD1
j_gene: TRBJ2-7
abundance: .
len: 16
v_gene: TRBV28
CDR3nt: TGTGCCAGCAGTTCTTTAGGGACAGGGGATGTCTACGAGCAGTACTTC
CDR3aa: CASSSLGTGDVYEQYF

d_gene: TRBD2
j_gene: TRBJ2-5
abundance: .
len: 13
v_gene: TRBV5-4
CDR3nt: TGTGCCAGCAGCTTCGGGACTAGGGAGACCCAGTACTTC
CDR3aa: CASSFGTRETQYF

d_gene: TRBD1
j_gene: TRBJ1-5
abundance: .
len: 16
v_gene: TRBV2
CDR3nt: TGTGCCAGCAGTGCGTCCACAGGGGGTCTGAATCAGCCCCAGCATTTT
CDR3aa: CASSASTGGLNQPQHF

d_gene: .
j_gene: TRBJ2-1
abundance: .
len: 17
v_gene: TRBV28
CDR3nt: TGTGCCAGCAGTCCCAGAACCCCACTGGGAGCGGCTGACGAGCAGTTCTTC
CDR3aa: CASSPRTPLGAADEQFF

d_gene: .
j_gene: TRBJ2-1
abundance: .
len: 15
v_gene: TRBV6-5
CDR3nt: TGTGCCAGCAGCCCGGAGGGAAATTCCTACAATGAGCAGTTCTTC
CDR3aa: CASSPEGNSYNEQFF

d_gene: .
j_gene: TRBJ2-3
abundance: .
len: 15
v_gene: TRBV28
CDR3nt: TGTGCCAGCAGTTGGAAGGCTCGTAACACAGATACGCAGTATTTT
CDR3aa: CASSWKARNTDTQYF

d_gene: TRBD1
j_gene: TRBJ2-3
abundance: .
len: 15
v_gene: TRBV28
CDR3nt: TGTGCCAGCAGCCCACCCGGACAGGGTATGGGTACGCAGTATTTT
CDR3aa: CASSPPGQGMGTQYF

d_gene: .
j_gene: TRBJ1-1
abundance: .
len: 14
v_gene: TRBV7-2
CDR3nt: TGTGCCAGCAGCTTAGATTGGTCAGACACTGAAGCTTTCTTT
CDR3aa: CASSLDWSDTEAFF

d_gene: .
j_gene: TRBJ2-7
abundance: .
len: 15
v_gene: TRBV14
CDR3nt: TGTGCCAGCAGCCTTGTGGGGCTCCGTGGGACCGAGCAGTACTTC
CDR3aa: CASSLVGLRGTEQYF

d_gene: .
j_gene: TRBJ2-7
abundance: .
len: 13
v_gene: TRBV13
CDR3nt: TGTGCCAGCAGCTTAGGGGCCTCCTACGAGCAGTACTTC
CDR3aa: CASSLGASYEQYF

d_gene: TRBD2
j_gene: TRBJ2-5
abundance: once
len: 16
v_gene: TRBV5-1
CDR3nt: TGCGCCAGCAGCTTGCCTTCTAGCGGGCCCCAAGAGACCCAGTACTTC
CDR3aa: CASSLPSSGPQETQYF

d_gene: .
j_gene: TRBJ2-3
abundance: .
len: 14
v_gene: TRBV9
CDR3nt: TGTGCCAGCAGCGAGGGGGGGGGCACAGATACGCAGTATTTT
CDR3aa: CASSEGGGTDTQYF

d_gene: .
j_gene: TRBJ2-1
abundance: .
len: 14
v_gene: TRBV2
CDR3nt: TGTGCCAGCAGTGATAGTGGAGTGGTGAATGAGCAGTTCTTC
CDR3aa: CASSDSGVVNEQFF

d_gene: TRBD1
j_gene: TRBJ2-1
abundance: .
len: 15
v_gene: TRBV12-5
CDR3nt: TGTGCTAGTGGTTTGCAGGGGGCGAGCTACAATGAGCAGTTCTTC
CDR3aa: CASGLQGASYNEQFF

d_gene: .
j_gene: TRBJ2-5
abundance: .
len: 13
v_gene: TRBV5-4
CDR3nt: TGTGCCAGCAGCTTGGAGGGGCAAGAGACCCAGTACTTC
CDR3aa: CASSLEGQETQYF

d_gene: .
j_gene: TRBJ1-5
abundance: once
len: 14
v_gene: TRBV19
CDR3nt: TGTGCCAGTAGTTCGAGACAGGCCAATCAGCCCCAGCATTTT
CDR3aa: CASSSRQANQPQHF

d_gene: .
j_gene: TRBJ1-1
abundance: .
len: 14
v_gene: TRBV7-2
CDR3nt: TGTGCCAGCAGCCTGGGGTGGATGAACACTGAAGCTTTCTTT
CDR3aa: CASSLGWMNTEAFF

d_gene: TRBD1
j_gene: TRBJ2-3
abundance: .
len: 13
v_gene: TRBV10-1
CDR3nt: TGCGCCAGCGTTCCGGGACAGGCAGATACGCAGTATTTT
CDR3aa: CASVPGQADTQYF

d_gene: .
j_gene: TRBJ1-2
abundance: .
len: 12
v_gene: TRBV29-1
CDR3nt: TGCAGCGTTGTAACAGGAATCTATGGCTACACCTTC
CDR3aa: CSVVTGIYGYTF

d_gene: .
j_gene: TRBJ2-4
abundance: .
len: 12
v_gene: TRBV29-1
CDR3nt: TGCAGCGTTGTTTCGGTCTGGGACATTCAGTACTTC
CDR3aa: CSVVSVWDIQYF

d_gene: TRBD1
j_gene: TRBJ1-5
abundance: .
len: 14
v_gene: TRBV7-2
CDR3nt: TGTGCCAGCAGCCCCCAGGGGGCCCATCAGCCCCAGCATTTT
CDR3aa: CASSPQGAHQPQHF

d_gene: .
j_gene: TRBJ1-3
abundance: once
len: 14
v_gene: TRBV19
CDR3nt: TGTGCCAGTAGTATGAGGGGGTCTGGAAACACCATATATTTT
CDR3aa: CASSMRGSGNTIYF

d_gene: TRBD1
j_gene: TRBJ2-3
abundance: .
len: 15
v_gene: TRBV4-1
CDR3nt: TGCGCCAGCAGCCGGACAGGGAAGGAGACAGATACGCAGTATTTT
CDR3aa: CASSRTGKETDTQYF

d_gene: TRBD2
j_gene: TRBJ2-5
abundance: .
len: 15
v_gene: TRBV7-2
CDR3nt: TGTGCCAGCAGCAAGGGACTAGCGGTTGAAGAGACCCAGTACTTC
CDR3aa: CASSKGLAVEETQYF

d_gene: .
j_gene: TRBJ1-5
abundance: .
len: 16
v_gene: TRBV6-6
CDR3nt: TGTGCCAGCAGTTACACCGGGAGGGGGGTTAATCAGCCCCAGCATTTT
CDR3aa: CASSYTGRGVNQPQHF